Here is one T cell receptor (beta chain) with its context. From germline, CDR1 is SGHNT and CDR2 YYREEE (reference sequence). This CDR3 has 13 residues. Trimming stripped 3 bases from V and 4 bases from J, with 9 bases between. These data are taken from a study of blood T cell repertoires in COVID-19. For the study at large: Donors in the United States, Italy and Spain gave samples during acute or convalescent COVID-19.

The table came from immunoSEQ multiplex PCR; TCRdb's copy has only in-frame clones and leaves some out. The sample consists of roughly 180,000 clones, roughly 85% of them appearing once. The rearrangement joins TRBV5-4 to TRBJ2-3, with D possibly being TRBD2 (6 bases). This sequence was found in a woman aged 45-59 years with COVID-19, enrolled during active disease. The sample consisted of peripheral blood. The CDR3 DNA reads as TGTGCCAGCAGCTCGGGGGTTTCAGATACGCAGTATTTT. This sequence encodes CASSSGVSDTQYF.